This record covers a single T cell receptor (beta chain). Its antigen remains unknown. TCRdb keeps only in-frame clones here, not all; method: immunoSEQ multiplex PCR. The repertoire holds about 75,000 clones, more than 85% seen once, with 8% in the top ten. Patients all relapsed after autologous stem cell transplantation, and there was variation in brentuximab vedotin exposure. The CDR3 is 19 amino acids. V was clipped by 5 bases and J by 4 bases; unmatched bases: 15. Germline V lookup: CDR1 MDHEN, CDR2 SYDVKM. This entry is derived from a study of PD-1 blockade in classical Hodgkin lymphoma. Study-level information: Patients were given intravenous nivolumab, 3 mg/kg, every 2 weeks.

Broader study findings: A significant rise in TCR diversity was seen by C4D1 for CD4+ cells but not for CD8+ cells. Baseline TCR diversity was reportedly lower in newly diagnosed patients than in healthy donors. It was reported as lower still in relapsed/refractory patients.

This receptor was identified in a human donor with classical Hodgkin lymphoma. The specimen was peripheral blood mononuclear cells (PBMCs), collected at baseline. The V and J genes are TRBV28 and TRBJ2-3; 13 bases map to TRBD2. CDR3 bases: TGTGCCAGCAGTATAACTTTGGCACTAGCGGGAGGGGAGGCAGATACGCAGTATTTT. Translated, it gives CASSITLALAGGEADTQYF.